This TCR beta chain was obtained from a study of blood T cell repertoires in COVID-19 (dated by TCRdb to the early 2020s). Background for the entire study: Collaborator samples came from the United States, Italy and Spain and covered acute and convalescent phases of COVID-19. The prospective study material was composed of cDNA or gDNA derived from T cells, B-cell-depleted T cells, or PBMCs. The dataset comprised deeply sampled blood TCRbeta repertoires from subjects exposed to, actively infected with, or recovered from COVID-19. The repertoires were released in a freely available public database intended as a resource for research on the immune response to SARS-CoV-2. Samples were obtained from the ongoing ImmuneRACE study (first 160 participants) and from 1,254 subjects provided by 6 global collaborators. The sample metadata nearly always contained a de-identified subject ID, COVID-19 status, age in years and sex. Where available, HLA class I and class II types were obtained from metadata supplied by the sample provider rather than from assay-based typing.

Collaborating institutions collected whole blood in K2EDTA tubes following their own protocols. Collaborator samples were shipped for TCRbeta analysis as frozen whole blood, isolated PBMCs, or DNA extracted from either sample type. Comments on this clone: Its antigen specificity is not known. Per-base quality was not reported, and no clone a single base away is much larger than it.

The immunoSEQ Assay, a bias-controlled multiplex PCR, was used to amplify TCRbeta CDR3 regions from genomic DNA. The authors' pipeline ran thus. The number of nucleated cells in each sample was estimated by amplification of reference gene primers within the assay. To quantify the absolute abundance of each unique TCRbeta CDR3 rearrangement, sequence reads were collapsed and filtered. Productive Simpson clonality was computed per sample as the square root of Simpson's diversity index over productive rearrangements. TCRdb stores this immuneACCESS table with in-frame sequences only. Part of the clones is absent; in the studies checked, under half of the shortfall reflects unresolved V genes, and no reason is known for the rest. Clonal size and the V and J genes are those of that table, whereas D and trimming came from the DNA. Across this sample there are under 40,000 clones, with approximately 80% seen only once. The ten largest clones represent 13% to 15% of the sample.

General conclusions and limits of the study: Clinical and demographic metadata were provided uncurated, with the amount varying by source and participant.

The germline V gene gives CDR1 as MDHEN and CDR2 as SYDVKM. From cysteine to phenylalanine, the CDR3 is 15 amino acids long. This entry keeps only the CDR3 DNA: 45 bases, framed from base 1. V is reduced by 1 base and J by 2 bases, leaving a spacing of 9 bases between them. The chain employs TRBV28 and TRBJ2-1, with TRBD1 tentatively as D gene (6 bases match). What was sequenced was peripheral blood. This clonotype was sampled from a man in his fifties or sixties with active or convalescent COVID-19. Here is the DNA: TGTGCCAGCAGTTTATTGGACAGCCCCTACAATGAGCAGTTCTTC. The resulting protein is CASSLLDSPYNEQFF.